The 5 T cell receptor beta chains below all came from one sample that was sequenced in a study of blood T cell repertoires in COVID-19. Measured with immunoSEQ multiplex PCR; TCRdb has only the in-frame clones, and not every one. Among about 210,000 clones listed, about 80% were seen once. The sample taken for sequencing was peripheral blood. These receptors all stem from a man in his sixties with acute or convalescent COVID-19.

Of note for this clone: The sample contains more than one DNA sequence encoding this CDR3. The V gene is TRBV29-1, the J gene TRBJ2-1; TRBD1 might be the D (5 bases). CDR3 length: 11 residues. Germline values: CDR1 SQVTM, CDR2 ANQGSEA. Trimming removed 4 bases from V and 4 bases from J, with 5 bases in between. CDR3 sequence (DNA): TGCAGCGTTGCAGGGTACAATGAGCAGTTCTTC. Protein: CSVAGYNEQFF.

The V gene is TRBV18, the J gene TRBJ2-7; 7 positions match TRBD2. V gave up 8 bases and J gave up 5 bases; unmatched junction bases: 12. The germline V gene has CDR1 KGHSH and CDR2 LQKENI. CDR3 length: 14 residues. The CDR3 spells CASQISITSDEQYF. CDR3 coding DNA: TGTGCCAGCCAAATCTCCATTACTAGCGACGAGCAGTACTTC.

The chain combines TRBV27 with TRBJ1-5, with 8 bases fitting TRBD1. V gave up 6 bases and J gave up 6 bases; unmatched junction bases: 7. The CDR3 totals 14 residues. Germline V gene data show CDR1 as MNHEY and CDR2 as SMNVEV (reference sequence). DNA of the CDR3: TGTGCCAGCAGGAGGGCAGGGGGCGGTCAGCCCCAGCATTTT. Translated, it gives CASRRAGGGQPQHF.

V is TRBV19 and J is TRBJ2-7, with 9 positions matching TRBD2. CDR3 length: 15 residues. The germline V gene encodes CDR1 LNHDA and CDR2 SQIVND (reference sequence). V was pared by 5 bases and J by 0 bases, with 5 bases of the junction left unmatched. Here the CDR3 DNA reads TGTGCCAGTAGTCTTAGCGGGAGCCTCTCCTACGAGCAGTACTTC. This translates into CASSLSGSLSYEQYF.

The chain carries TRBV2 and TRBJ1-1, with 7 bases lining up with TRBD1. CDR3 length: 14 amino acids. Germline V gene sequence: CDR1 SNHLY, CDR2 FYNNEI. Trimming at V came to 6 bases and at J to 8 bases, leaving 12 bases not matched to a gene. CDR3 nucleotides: TGTGCCAGCAGGGCTGACAGGGAGGACTTCGAAGCTTTCTTT. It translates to CASRADREDFEAFF.